The present entry profiles one T cell receptor beta chain with its context. The target antigen is unknown. The germline V gene has CDR1 LGHNA and CDR2 YNFKEQ. The CDR3 is made up of 13 amino acids. Deletions cut 3 bases from V and 5 bases from J, with 10 bases between. The sample comes from a study of shared clonotypes between healthy human individuals. Study as a whole: CD4 naive and memory got three plates each, CD8 naive two, CD8 memory one. Study conclusions and caveats: Enrolling few donors narrowed the genetic and exposure-history diversity that was represented. Rarefaction showed that sequencing of sorted subsets was incomplete (despite large depth). Relative to memory subsets, naive subsets generally showed larger estimated richness.

Repertoires were generated with immunoSEQ multiplex PCR, while TCRdb's copy carries only in-frame clones and drops some. The sample includes about 2.1 million clones, approximately 94% of them seen just once. CD8 cells classed as naive were CD45RO-negative and positively selected for CCR7, excluding terminally differentiated effector memory CD45RA+ cells. This receptor was taken from a man aged 18 to 29 in good health. Some clones in this sample may be carry-over from other donors' samples. Material: naive CD8+ T cells from PBMCs. This chain connects TRBV4-2 to TRBJ1-2; possible D gene TRBD1, 5 bases. This CDR3 is CASSHPGGYGYTF. CDR3 sequence (DNA): TGTGCCAGCAGCCACCCTGGGGGGTATGGCTACACCTTC.